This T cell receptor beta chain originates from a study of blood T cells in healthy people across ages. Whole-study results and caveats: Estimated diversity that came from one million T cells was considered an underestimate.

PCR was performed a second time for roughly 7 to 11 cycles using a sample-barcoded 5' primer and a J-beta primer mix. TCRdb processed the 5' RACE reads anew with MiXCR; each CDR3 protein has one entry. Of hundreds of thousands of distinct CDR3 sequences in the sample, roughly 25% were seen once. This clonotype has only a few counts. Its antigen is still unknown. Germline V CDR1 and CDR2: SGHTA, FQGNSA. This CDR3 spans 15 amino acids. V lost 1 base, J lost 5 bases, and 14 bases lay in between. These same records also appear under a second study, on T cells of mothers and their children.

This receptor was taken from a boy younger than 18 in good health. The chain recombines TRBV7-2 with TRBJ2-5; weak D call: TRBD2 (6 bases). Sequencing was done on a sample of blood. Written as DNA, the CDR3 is TGTGCCAGCAGCTTAGGGGGGACTGCAGGGGAGACCCAGTACTTC. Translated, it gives CASSLGGTAGETQYF.